This T cell receptor beta chain appears in the sequencing data of a study of blood T cell repertoires in COVID-19. In the study overall: Acute and convalescent COVID-19 samples came from the United States, Italy and Spain. PBMCs, B-cell-depleted T cells, or T cells were the source of the cDNA or gDNA that made up the material.

V lost 3 bases, J lost 0 bases, and 5 bases stayed unmatched. Germline-derived CDR1 and CDR2 are SGHTA and FQGTGA. This CDR3 comprises 16 residues. Under the authors' procedure: Researchers report that nucleated cell counts were estimated from reference gene primer amplification. Only in-frame clones appear in the TCRdb table, and some are missing; sequencing was by immunoSEQ multiplex PCR. Clonal size and the V and J genes are those of that table, whereas D and trimming came from the DNA. The repertoire has about 170,000 clones, around four fifths of them found once; the top ten carry 3.5% to 4%. The specimen was PBMCs or T cells enriched from blood (not recorded which). The TCR sequence derives from a woman in her forties or fifties in a cohort exposed to, infected with or recovered from COVID-19 (not recorded which). The chain employs TRBV7-3 and TRBJ2-3, with 8 bases that match TRBD2. The CDR3 DNA reads TGTGCCAGCAGCTTTCTTAGCGGGGCAAGCACAGATACGCAGTATTTT. It specifies CASSFLSGASTDTQYF.